These T cell receptor beta chains were read from a single sample in a study of cytomegalovirus exposure and HLA in healthy donors. Using immunoSEQ multiplex PCR, the repertoire was profiled, and TCRdb retains in-frame clones only, with some absent. The table records roughly 200,000 clones, around three quarters of them present only once. Source material: PBMCs. Receptor source: a man aged 40-49 years in good health and CMV-seronegative. CDR3s include the opening cysteine and the closing phenylalanine or tryptophan. The D gene is left open where the match is weak. For some rows the clone size is stated as once, few or many, or as a class when expanded; others skip it.

DNA,CDR3,J,size,V,D
TGCAGCCCGGGCAGGGGCAATCAGCCCCAGCATTTT,CSPGRGNQPQHF,TRBJ1-5,.,TRBV29-1,.
TGTGCCAGCTCAACTCCCAACCTTTCGACAGGGGGCCGTGGCTACACCTTC,CASSTPNLSTGGRGYTF,TRBJ1-2,.,TRBV18,TRBD1
TGCGCCAGCACCCAGGACAGCACTAACTATGGCTACACCTTC,CASTQDSTNYGYTF,TRBJ1-2,.,TRBV5-1,.
TGTGCCAGCAGCTTAAGAGGGAACTATGGCTACACCTTC,CASSLRGNYGYTF,TRBJ1-2,.,TRBV13,.
TGTGCCAGCAGCTTAGGGGTAGCGGAGACCTACGAGCAGTACTTC,CASSLGVAETYEQYF,TRBJ2-7,.,TRBV11-2,.
TGCGCCAGCAGCTTGAGGGGCGTGGGGGAAAAACTGTTTTTT,CASSLRGVGEKLFF,TRBJ1-4,few,TRBV5-1,.
TGTGCCAGCAGTGAGAGCGTAGGACAGGGCTTCTATGGCTACACCTTC,CASSESVGQGFYGYTF,TRBJ1-2,few,TRBV6-1,TRBD1
TGTGCCAGCAGTTACGCGGAAAATCAGCCCCAGCATTTT,CASSYAENQPQHF,TRBJ1-5,.,TRBV6-5,.
TGCAGCGTTGTCGACAGGGGGGGGAGCACTGAAGCTTTCTTT,CSVVDRGGSTEAFF,TRBJ1-1,few,TRBV29-1,TRBD1
TGCGCCAGCAGTCGCACCTGGGACACCGCCTACGAGCAGTACTTC,CASSRTWDTAYEQYF,TRBJ2-7,.,TRBV23-1,.
TGTGCCAGTAGCACCAAACAGTTAGGCAGCTCCTACGAGCAGTACTTC,CASSTKQLGSSYEQYF,TRBJ2-7,.,TRBV19,.
TGCGCCAGCAGCCAAGATCGGTCTAGCGGGAGTCGGGCAGATACGCAGTATTTT,CASSQDRSSGSRADTQYF,TRBJ2-3,.,TRBV4-3,TRBD2
TGTGCCAGTAGTTATTCCGGGACAGGGGGCTCCGGACCCGATGAGCAGTTCTTC,CASSYSGTGGSGPDEQFF,TRBJ2-1,.,TRBV19,TRBD1
TGTGCCAGCAGCTTGGGACAGCTAATCCAAGAGACCCAGTACTTC,CASSLGQLIQETQYF,TRBJ2-5,.,TRBV5-6,.
TGTGCCAGCAGCTTAGAACGGGGGTTGGCAGGTGCTGAAGCTTTCTTT,CASSLERGLAGAEAFF,TRBJ1-1,.,TRBV11-3,.
TGTGCCAGCGGTTCGGGAAGACCCTACGAGCAGTACTTC,CASGSGRPYEQYF,TRBJ2-7,.,TRBV28,.
TGTGCCAGCAGCGTAGTCCCTATAGGAGTCCACGAGCAGTACTTC,CASSVVPIGVHEQYF,TRBJ2-7,few,TRBV9,.
TGTGCCAGTAGTATTCTGCTAGGGGATCAGCCCCAGCATTTT,CASSILLGDQPQHF,TRBJ1-5,.,TRBV19,.
TGCAGCGTTGGTGTGAGCGGACAGAGTGCCTATGGCTACACCTTC,CSVGVSGQSAYGYTF,TRBJ1-2,once,TRBV29-1,.
TGTGCCATCTTCCGGACAGGGGGCTCTGGCTACACCTTC,CAIFRTGGSGYTF,TRBJ1-2,.,TRBV10-3,TRBD1
TGTGCCAGCTCACCGGACAGTACTAACTATGGCTACACCTTC,CASSPDSTNYGYTF,TRBJ1-2,.,TRBV18,.
TGTGCCAGCACGCGGCTAGCGGCGGAGATAACAGATACGCAGTATTTT,CASTRLAAEITDTQYF,TRBJ2-3,.,TRBV9,TRBD2
TGTGCCAGCAAAAAGGGACAGGGCTCCTACGAGCAGTACTTC,CASKKGQGSYEQYF,TRBJ2-7,.,TRBV21-1,.
TGTGCCAGCAGCTTTTGGACAGGAGGTTCGCAGTACTTC,CASSFWTGGSQYF,TRBJ2-7,.,TRBV13,TRBD1
TGTGCCAGCAGCCGTGAGGCCGACACTGAAGCTTTCTTT,CASSREADTEAFF,TRBJ1-1,.,TRBV7-6,.
TGTTCCAGCAGCTTAGTCCTAGCGGGGAAGTACGAGCAGTACTTC,CSSSLVLAGKYEQYF,TRBJ2-7,.,TRBV7-9,TRBD2
TGTGCCATCAGTGGTGTAAGCAGGGTCCACGAGCAGTACTTC,CAISGVSRVHEQYF,TRBJ2-7,.,TRBV10-3,.